A selection of T cell receptor beta chains follows, all from one sample in a study of blood T cell repertoires in COVID-19. Sequencing was performed with immunoSEQ multiplex PCR; in TCRdb, only in-frame clones are kept and a portion is missing. The repertoire has roughly 150,000 clones, about 90% of them found once; the top ten carry approximately 4%. Sequenced input: peripheral blood. The receptors were sampled from a woman aged 65 to 85 with acute or convalescent COVID-19. Both conserved end residues are trimmed from each CDR3. A D gene is named only where the DNA matches it firmly.

V gene,D gene,J gene,CDR3 protein
TRBV29-1,.,TRBJ1-2,SVEGLDGYT
TRBV9,.,TRBJ1-1,ASSVAPTGLNTEAF
TRBV27,.,TRBJ1-1,ASASRLATEAF
TRBV5-1,.,TRBJ2-2,ASSLQGNTGELF
TRBV6-6,.,TRBJ2-1,ASSYSTLGRGNEQF
TRBV30,TRBD1,TRBJ1-5,AWNAGTGSRQPQH
TRBV2,TRBD1,TRBJ1-2,ASSEARDRGRGYT
TRBV9,.,TRBJ1-2,ASSSRLGYT
TRBV7-6,.,TRBJ1-1,ASSLEGSDTEAF
TRBV6-5,.,TRBJ1-1,ASHWGDRMNTEAF
TRBV7-6,.,TRBJ2-3,ASSAGESDTQY
TRBV5-1,TRBD2,TRBJ2-3,ASSPGLAGGLTDTQY
TRBV5-4,.,TRBJ2-7,ASSSGFSYEQY
TRBV6-5,.,TRBJ2-3,ASVSRERGTDTQY
TRBV20-1,.,TRBJ1-1,SAREYTEAF
TRBV7-6,.,TRBJ2-5,ASSPPSETQY
TRBV7-2,.,TRBJ2-7,ASSPWGPYEQY
TRBV27,TRBD1,TRBJ2-2,ASSPGTANTGELF
TRBV3-1/TRBV3-2,TRBD1,TRBJ1-2,ASSQGGTVGGYT
TRBV7-2,TRBD2,TRBJ2-1,ASSRDSGLAINEQF
TRBV6-4,TRBD2,TRBJ2-2,ASRKAGDTGELF
TRBV7-2,.,TRBJ1-2,ASSFDRGYT
TRBV9,.,TRBJ1-3,ASSVGGRGSGNTIY
TRBV28,TRBD1,TRBJ2-3,ASSLGTGLVGRDTQY
TRBV6-5,TRBD2,TRBJ2-7,ASRSSGSSDEQY
TRBV5-1,.,TRBJ1-2,ASSLDGAYGYT